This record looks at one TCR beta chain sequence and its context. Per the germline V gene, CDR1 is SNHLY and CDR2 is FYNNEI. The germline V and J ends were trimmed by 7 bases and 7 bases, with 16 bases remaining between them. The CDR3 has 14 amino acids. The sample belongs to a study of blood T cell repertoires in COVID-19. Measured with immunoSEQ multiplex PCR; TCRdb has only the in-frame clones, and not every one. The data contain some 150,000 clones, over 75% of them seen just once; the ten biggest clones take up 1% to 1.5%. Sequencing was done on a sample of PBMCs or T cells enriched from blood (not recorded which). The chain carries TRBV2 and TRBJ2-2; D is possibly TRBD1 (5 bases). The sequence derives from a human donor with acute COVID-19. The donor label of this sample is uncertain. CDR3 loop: CASTRQRKDGELFF. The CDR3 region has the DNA TGTGCCAGCACCCGACAGAGGAAAGACGGGGAGCTGTTTTTT.